This is a list of T cell receptor beta chains from one sample in a study of T cell responses to AZD1222 COVID-19 vaccine. Method: immunoSEQ multiplex PCR; TCRdb's copy keeps in-frame clones and lacks some. The sample contains 96,000 or so clones, 90% of which appear only once. The specimen comprised peripheral blood, sampled on day 0 of AZD1222 vaccination. The source of these receptors is an adult in good health. The CDR3 runs from the conserved cysteine through the conserved F or W. A D gene is named only where the DNA matches it firmly. Where a row states a size, it is once, few, many or the class of an expanded clone; other rows omit it.

d_gene: NA; v_gene: TRBV6-2/TRBV6-3; abundance: NA; j_gene: TRBJ2-7; CDR3nt: TGTGCCAGCAGTTTACTCCGAACCTACGAGCAGTACTTC; CDR3aa: CASSLLRTYEQYF
d_gene: TRBD2; v_gene: TRBV30; abundance: once; j_gene: TRBJ2-7; CDR3nt: TGTGCCTGGAGTGTACGACTAGCGGGAAACTACGAGCAGTACTTC; CDR3aa: CAWSVRLAGNYEQYF
d_gene: NA; v_gene: TRBV18; abundance: NA; j_gene: TRBJ2-7; CDR3nt: TGTGCCAGCTCATCTGGGCCGAGCGCCTACGAGCAGTACTTC; CDR3aa: CASSSGPSAYEQYF
d_gene: NA; v_gene: TRBV11-3; abundance: NA; j_gene: TRBJ2-1; CDR3nt: TGTGCCAGCAGCTTAGATCAGGGGGGGACGAGCTCCTACAATGAGCAGTTCTTC; CDR3aa: CASSLDQGGTSSYNEQFF
d_gene: NA; v_gene: TRBV10-3; abundance: NA; j_gene: TRBJ1-1; CDR3nt: TGTGCCATCAGTGATTCGGGAATGGGGACTGAAGCTTTCTTT; CDR3aa: CAISDSGMGTEAFF
d_gene: NA; v_gene: TRBV7-9; abundance: NA; j_gene: TRBJ2-7; CDR3nt: TGTGCCAGCAGCCCGGCGGCAGGGTTTTACGAGCAGTACTTC; CDR3aa: CASSPAAGFYEQYF
d_gene: TRBD1; v_gene: TRBV30; abundance: NA; j_gene: TRBJ2-1; CDR3nt: TGTGCCTGGAGTACGGGACAGGGGTACAATGAGCAGTTCTTC; CDR3aa: CAWSTGQGYNEQFF
d_gene: NA; v_gene: TRBV5-8; abundance: NA; j_gene: TRBJ1-1; CDR3nt: TGTGCCACCCGAGGATTTACAGGGAGGACTGAAGCTTTCTTT; CDR3aa: CATRGFTGRTEAFF
d_gene: NA; v_gene: TRBV4-2; abundance: NA; j_gene: TRBJ2-1; CDR3nt: TGTGCCAGCAGCCTAGGGATCAGGGACCGCCCGGCGGATGAGCAGTTCTTC; CDR3aa: CASSLGIRDRPADEQFF
d_gene: NA; v_gene: TRBV12-3/TRBV12-4; abundance: NA; j_gene: TRBJ2-2; CDR3nt: TGTGCCAGCGGGGGGGCCGCCGGGGAGCTGTTTTTT; CDR3aa: CASGGAAGELFF
d_gene: NA; v_gene: TRBV6-5; abundance: NA; j_gene: TRBJ2-7; CDR3nt: TGTGCCAGCAGTTACTCGGACGGCGAGCAGTACTTC; CDR3aa: CASSYSDGEQYF
d_gene: NA; v_gene: TRBV4-1; abundance: NA; j_gene: TRBJ1-3; CDR3nt: TGCGCCAGCAGCCATTCGGGGGCCAGCTCTGGAAACACCATATATTTT; CDR3aa: CASSHSGASSGNTIYF
d_gene: TRBD2; v_gene: TRBV7-3; abundance: NA; j_gene: TRBJ2-1; CDR3nt: TGTGCCAGCAGCACTCGGACTAGCGGGAGTAATGAGCAGTTCTTC; CDR3aa: CASSTRTSGSNEQFF
d_gene: NA; v_gene: TRBV28; abundance: NA; j_gene: TRBJ2-2; CDR3nt: TGTGCCAGCAGGTCGACAGGTGGTTCCGGGGAGCTGTTTTTT; CDR3aa: CASRSTGGSGELFF
d_gene: NA; v_gene: TRBV9; abundance: NA; j_gene: TRBJ2-6; CDR3nt: TGTGCCAGCAGCGTAGGGGGGGCGCTAGGGGCCAACGTCCTGACTTTC; CDR3aa: CASSVGGALGANVLTF
d_gene: NA; v_gene: TRBV27; abundance: NA; j_gene: TRBJ1-2; CDR3nt: TGTGCCAGCAGTGGAACACACTCAGGTGACTATGGCTACACCTTC; CDR3aa: CASSGTHSGDYGYTF
d_gene: NA; v_gene: TRBV7-2; abundance: NA; j_gene: TRBJ2-7; CDR3nt: TGTGCCAGCAGCTTCGTCCCCCGGGGATCTAGCTTCCACGAGCAGTACTTC; CDR3aa: CASSFVPRGSSFHEQYF
d_gene: NA; v_gene: TRBV6-4; abundance: NA; j_gene: TRBJ1-1; CDR3nt: TGTGCCAGCAGTGACCCGGGGGGGCTAGGAACTGAAGCTTTCTTT; CDR3aa: CASSDPGGLGTEAFF
d_gene: TRBD2; v_gene: TRBV7-2; abundance: NA; j_gene: TRBJ2-2; CDR3nt: TGTGCTTCCAGCGGGAGGTCCGGGGAGCTGTTTTTT; CDR3aa: CASSGRSGELFF
d_gene: NA; v_gene: TRBV6-5; abundance: NA; j_gene: TRBJ1-1; CDR3nt: TGTGCCAGCACCCACCATCGTGGAGGGAACACTGAAGCTTTCTTT; CDR3aa: CASTHHRGGNTEAFF
d_gene: NA; v_gene: TRBV29-1; abundance: NA; j_gene: TRBJ2-2; CDR3nt: TGCAGCGTTGTTCGCCAGGAGGGGAACACCGGGGAGCTGTTTTTT; CDR3aa: CSVVRQEGNTGELFF
d_gene: NA; v_gene: TRBV27; abundance: NA; j_gene: TRBJ2-7; CDR3nt: TGTGCCAGCAGTTTATGGGGCAGCTCCTACGAGCAGTACTTC; CDR3aa: CASSLWGSSYEQYF
d_gene: TRBD2; v_gene: TRBV6-5; abundance: NA; j_gene: TRBJ2-1; CDR3nt: TGTGCCAGCAGTTACTCTAGCGGGAGGGTCAATGAGCAGTTCTTC; CDR3aa: CASSYSSGRVNEQFF
d_gene: NA; v_gene: TRBV28; abundance: NA; j_gene: TRBJ1-2; CDR3nt: TGTGCCATCCTACAGGGCAGTGGCTATGGCTACACCTTC; CDR3aa: CAILQGSGYGYTF
d_gene: NA; v_gene: TRBV19; abundance: NA; j_gene: TRBJ2-6; CDR3nt: TGTGCCAGTAGTGGCCGCCTATGGGGTAGCTCTGGGGCCAACGTCCTGACTTTC; CDR3aa: CASSGRLWGSSGANVLTF
d_gene: TRBD2; v_gene: TRBV5-1; abundance: NA; j_gene: TRBJ2-7; CDR3nt: TGCGCCAGCAGCCAGCAAACCGGGACTAGGTTCTCCTACGAGCAGTACTTC; CDR3aa: CASSQQTGTRFSYEQYF
d_gene: NA; v_gene: TRBV19; abundance: once; j_gene: TRBJ2-7; CDR3nt: TGTGCCAGTAGTCTCCACCCGACAGCGCCTCCCTACGAGCAGTACTTC; CDR3aa: CASSLHPTAPPYEQYF
d_gene: NA; v_gene: TRBV12-3/TRBV12-4; abundance: few; j_gene: TRBJ1-2; CDR3nt: TGTGCCAGCAATAGGGCGGGGGAAGGCGGCTACACCTTC; CDR3aa: CASNRAGEGGYTF
d_gene: NA; v_gene: TRBV19; abundance: NA; j_gene: TRBJ1-2; CDR3nt: TGTGCCAGTAGTATGGGTCAGGCGCCAGCTAACTATGGCTACACCTTC; CDR3aa: CASSMGQAPANYGYTF
d_gene: NA; v_gene: TRBV28; abundance: NA; j_gene: TRBJ2-7; CDR3nt: TGTGCCAGCAGGGATGATCAGGGATTCCACGAGCAGTACTTC; CDR3aa: CASRDDQGFHEQYF
d_gene: NA; v_gene: TRBV6-5; abundance: NA; j_gene: TRBJ1-3; CDR3nt: TGTGCCAGCAGTTATAGGAGGTCTGGAAACACCATATATTTT; CDR3aa: CASSYRRSGNTIYF
d_gene: NA; v_gene: TRBV7-2; abundance: NA; j_gene: TRBJ2-7; CDR3nt: TGTGCCAGCAGCCCCGGGGGGGGACAGGGCTACGAGCAGTACTTC; CDR3aa: CASSPGGGQGYEQYF
d_gene: TRBD2; v_gene: TRBV29-1; abundance: NA; j_gene: TRBJ2-1; CDR3nt: TGCAGCGAGAAGCGCCTAGCGGGAGGGACGGATGAGCAGTTCTTC; CDR3aa: CSEKRLAGGTDEQFF
d_gene: NA; v_gene: TRBV30; abundance: NA; j_gene: TRBJ2-1; CDR3nt: TGTGCCTGGAGTTGGAATGAGCAGTTCTTC; CDR3aa: CAWSWNEQFF
d_gene: TRBD2; v_gene: TRBV7-9; abundance: NA; j_gene: TRBJ2-1; CDR3nt: TGTGCCAGCAGCTCGCCGGGACTAGAGGCCCGGCATGAGCAGTTCTTC; CDR3aa: CASSSPGLEARHEQFF
d_gene: TRBD1; v_gene: TRBV28; abundance: NA; j_gene: TRBJ2-7; CDR3nt: TGTGCCAGCAGCACACCTTCGACAGGGGCCTACGAGCAGTACTTC; CDR3aa: CASSTPSTGAYEQYF
d_gene: NA; v_gene: TRBV11-2; abundance: NA; j_gene: TRBJ1-1; CDR3nt: TGTGCCAGCAGCCAAAAACGTTTCGGCGGATCGACGGAAGCTTTCTTT; CDR3aa: CASSQKRFGGSTEAFF
d_gene: NA; v_gene: TRBV12-3/TRBV12-4; abundance: NA; j_gene: TRBJ2-1; CDR3nt: TGTGCCAGCAGTTTTGCCGTAAGGGATGAGCAGTTCTTC; CDR3aa: CASSFAVRDEQFF
d_gene: NA; v_gene: TRBV14; abundance: NA; j_gene: TRBJ1-1; CDR3nt: TGTGCCAGCAGCTCTCGGGCCCAGGGTACTGAAGCTTTCTTT; CDR3aa: CASSSRAQGTEAFF
d_gene: NA; v_gene: TRBV7-9; abundance: NA; j_gene: TRBJ1-4; CDR3nt: TGTGCCAGCAGCCGCCCCGGCCGAGAAAAACTGTTTTTT; CDR3aa: CASSRPGREKLFF
d_gene: TRBD1; v_gene: TRBV28; abundance: once; j_gene: TRBJ2-7; CDR3nt: TGTGCCAGCAGAAGACAGGGGTACGAGCAGTACTTC; CDR3aa: CASRRQGYEQYF
d_gene: NA; v_gene: TRBV7-2; abundance: once; j_gene: TRBJ2-1; CDR3nt: TGTGCCAGCAGCCCAACAGGGCGGTTGGACAATGAGCAGTTCTTC; CDR3aa: CASSPTGRLDNEQFF
d_gene: NA; v_gene: TRBV19; abundance: NA; j_gene: TRBJ2-3; CDR3nt: TGTGCCAGTAGTATAAGGCAGATCACAGATACGCAGTATTTT; CDR3aa: CASSIRQITDTQYF
d_gene: NA; v_gene: TRBV7-3; abundance: NA; j_gene: TRBJ2-2; CDR3nt: TGTGCCAGCAGCGCGCGACAGACCGGGGAGCTGTTTTTT; CDR3aa: CASSARQTGELFF
d_gene: NA; v_gene: TRBV9; abundance: NA; j_gene: TRBJ1-1; CDR3nt: TGTGCCAGCAGCTCCACAGGGAACACTGAAGCTTTCTTT; CDR3aa: CASSSTGNTEAFF
d_gene: TRBD2; v_gene: TRBV7-2; abundance: once; j_gene: TRBJ2-7; CDR3nt: TGTGCCAGCAGCTTAGGGACTAGCGGGATTGCCTACGAGCAGTACTTC; CDR3aa: CASSLGTSGIAYEQYF
d_gene: NA; v_gene: TRBV27; abundance: NA; j_gene: TRBJ2-7; CDR3nt: TGTGCCAGCAGTTTACTCGGGGCCTTGAGAGAGCAGTACTTC; CDR3aa: CASSLLGALREQYF
d_gene: TRBD2; v_gene: TRBV4-2; abundance: NA; j_gene: TRBJ2-1; CDR3nt: TGTGCCAGCAGCTTTTCGGCCGGGAGGTTAGGCAATGAGCAGTTCTTC; CDR3aa: CASSFSAGRLGNEQFF
d_gene: NA; v_gene: TRBV7-2; abundance: once; j_gene: TRBJ1-1; CDR3nt: TGTGCCAGCATCCTAGAAGGGCACACTGAAGCTTTCTTT; CDR3aa: CASILEGHTEAFF
d_gene: NA; v_gene: TRBV7-9; abundance: NA; j_gene: TRBJ2-2; CDR3nt: TGTGCCAGCAGCACCAGGTGGACTATTAACACCGGGGAGCTGTTTTTT; CDR3aa: CASSTRWTINTGELFF
d_gene: NA; v_gene: TRBV28; abundance: NA; j_gene: TRBJ2-7; CDR3nt: TGTGCCAGCAGGGACAGCTACGAGCAGTACTTC; CDR3aa: CASRDSYEQYF
d_gene: NA; v_gene: TRBV29-1; abundance: NA; j_gene: TRBJ2-7; CDR3nt: TGCAGCGTCCTTGACAGCGGCTCCTACGAGCAGTACTTC; CDR3aa: CSVLDSGSYEQYF
d_gene: TRBD1; v_gene: TRBV14; abundance: NA; j_gene: TRBJ1-2; CDR3nt: TGTGCCAGCAGCCAAGGGACAGGGACTAACTATGGCTACACCTTC; CDR3aa: CASSQGTGTNYGYTF
d_gene: NA; v_gene: TRBV18; abundance: NA; j_gene: TRBJ2-1; CDR3nt: TGTGCCAGCTCACCACCCGGAGCTTGGAATGAGCAGTTCTTC; CDR3aa: CASSPPGAWNEQFF
d_gene: TRBD2; v_gene: TRBV7-9; abundance: NA; j_gene: TRBJ2-4; CDR3nt: TGTGCCAGCAGCTTATTCGGTAGCGGGGGGAAAAACATTCAGTACTTC; CDR3aa: CASSLFGSGGKNIQYF
d_gene: TRBD2; v_gene: TRBV11-3; abundance: NA; j_gene: TRBJ2-1; CDR3nt: TGTGCCAGCAGCTTCGGCGGGAGTAATGATGAGCAGTTCTTC; CDR3aa: CASSFGGSNDEQFF
d_gene: NA; v_gene: TRBV5-8; abundance: few; j_gene: TRBJ2-1; CDR3nt: TGTGCCAGCAGCTTGGAGGGCGTCTCTTACAATGAGCAGTTCTTC; CDR3aa: CASSLEGVSYNEQFF
d_gene: NA; v_gene: TRBV9; abundance: NA; j_gene: TRBJ2-1; CDR3nt: TGTGCCAGCAGCCCTCGAAGCGCCTACAATGAGCAGTTCTTC; CDR3aa: CASSPRSAYNEQFF